The 30 T cell receptor beta chains given below trace back to one sample, sequenced in a study of blood T cell repertoires in COVID-19. The table came from immunoSEQ multiplex PCR; TCRdb's copy has only in-frame clones and leaves some out. The repertoire holds about 220,000 clones, with roughly four fifths as singletons. Specimen: peripheral blood. Source of these receptors: a woman in her twenties or thirties who had recovered from COVID-19.

This chain links TRBV18 with TRBJ1-1; 7 bases fit TRBD1. The junction had 6 bases not matched to a gene; V was cut back by 3 bases and J by 2 bases. The CDR3 loop spans 15 amino acids. CDR1 and CDR2 from the germline V gene are KGHSH and LQKENI. CDR3 sequence: CASSPPGTANTEAFF. The CDR3 DNA reads as TGTGCCAGCTCACCCCCCGGGACAGCAAACACTGAAGCTTTCTTT.

The chain couples TRBV3-1 (or the pseudogene TRBV3-2) to TRBJ2-1, with D tentatively TRBD1 (6 bases). This CDR3 region has 14 residues. V lost 7 bases, J lost 10 bases, and 20 bases lay in between. The germline CDR1 and CDR2 sequences are LGHDT and YNNKEL (reference sequence). In DNA form, the CDR3 reads TGTGCCAGCAACACCCTCTCAGGGGACGGGGAGCAGTTCTTC. Protein sequence: CASNTLSGDGEQFF.

This chain connects TRBV7-9 to TRBJ1-5; 7 bases align to TRBD1. The CDR3 has 16 amino acids. Germline assignment: CDR1 SEHNR and CDR2 FQNEAQ (reference sequence). Trimming took 0 bases from V and 0 from J; bases not matched to a gene: 2. The CDR3 region is CASSLAQGTSNQPQHF. CDR3 DNA: TGTGCCAGCAGCTTAGCACAGGGGACTAGCAATCAGCCCCAGCATTTT. The full variable domain, completed using reference TRBV7-9 and TRBJ1-5, is DTGVSQNPRHKITKRGQNVTFRCDPISEHNRLYWYRQTLGQGPEFLTYFQNEAQLEKSRLLSDRFSAERPKGSFSTLEIQRTEQGDSAMYLCASSLAQGTSNQPQHFGDGTRLSIL.

This clone was observed a handful of times. The CDR3 DNA is TGTGCCAGCAGTTTATCTAGGGGTAGCCGGGATTCACCCCTCCACTTT. This sequence encodes CASSLSRGSRDSPLHF. The gene calls are TRBV28 and TRBJ1-6, with D tentatively TRBD1 (5 bases). Trimming cost V 1 base and J 8 bases, with 15 bases left between them. This CDR3 spans 16 amino acids. In germline, CDR1 is MDHEN, CDR2 SYDVKM.

This chain connects TRBV6-5 to TRBJ1-5; 10 bases map to TRBD1. The germline gives CDR1 MNHEY, CDR2 SVGAGI. The CDR3 spans 15 residues. Trimming removed 7 bases from V and 6 bases from J; junction bases left unmatched: 9. The DNA for the CDR3 is TGTGCCAGCAACGGACAGGGGGGAGCAGGTCAGCCCCAGCATTTT. Its protein product is CASNGQGGAGQPQHF.

The CDR3 loop is CASSLGLGNNEQFF. CDR3 in DNA: TGTGCCAGCAGCTTGGGACTAGGGAACAATGAGCAGTTCTTC. J is TRBJ2-1 and V is TRBV11-2; 8 bases are shared with TRBD2. With 3 bases clipped from V and 5 bases from J, the junction kept 3 bases outside the gene matches. In germline, CDR1 is SGHAT, CDR2 FQNNGV. This CDR3 has 14 residues. The full variable domain, in which reference TRBV11-2 and TRBJ2-1 provide the parts outside the CDR3, is EAGVAQSPRYKIIEKRQSVAFWCNPISGHATLYWYQQILGQGPKLLIQFQNNGVVDDSQLPKDRFSAERLKGVDSTLKIQPAKLEDSAVYLCASSLGLGNNEQFFGPGTRLTVL.

CDR3 sequence (DNA): TGCGCCAGCAGCTTGGGGGTTCAGAGTACAGGGTCCTACAATGAGCAGTTCTTC. It translates to CASSLGVQSTGSYNEQFF. This rearrangement joins TRBV5-1 to TRBJ2-1; a possible D gene is TRBD1 (6 bases). With 0 bases removed from V and 1 base from J, the gap between germline ends came to 17 bases. Germline V lookup: CDR1 SGHRS, CDR2 YFSETQ. The CDR3 is made up of 18 amino acids.

The CDR3 nucleotides read TGTGCCAGCAGCCAAGGGGGGGGAACCAACGAGCAGTACTTC. This codes for CASSQGGGTNEQYF. The chain recombines TRBV3-1 (or the pseudogene TRBV3-2) with TRBJ2-7; 7 bases fit TRBD2. This CDR3 region has 14 residues. V dropped 1 base and J dropped 5; count of bases not matched to a gene: 5. The germline CDR1 and CDR2 sequences are LGHDT and YNNKEL (reference sequence).

The chain links TRBV3-1 (or the pseudogene TRBV3-2) to TRBJ1-2; D is ambiguous. The CDR3 is 16 residues long. The germline CDR1 and CDR2 sequences are LGHDT and YNNKEL (reference sequence). V was clipped by 1 base and J by 3 bases, with 15 bases between them. CDR3 sequence (DNA): TGTGCCAGCAGCCAAGGGGATGCAGACTACTACTATGGCTACACCTTC. Translating gives CASSQGDADYYYGYTF.

This clone has at least ten counts. The genes are TRBV5-4 and TRBJ2-5; TRBD1 aligns across 7 bases. Germline CDR1 and CDR2: SGHNT and YYREEE (reference sequence). Trimming at V came to 3 bases and at J to 5 bases, leaving 7 bases not matched to a gene. This CDR3 spans 14 amino acids. The CDR3 bases are TGTGCCAGCAGCTCAAAAACAGGGGAGGAGACCCAGTACTTC. Amino acids: CASSSKTGEETQYF.

Notes on this clone: Other DNA variants within this sample encode the same CDR3. This chain links TRBV19 with TRBJ2-7; 7 bases fit TRBD2. Germline assignment: CDR1 LNHDA and CDR2 SQIVND (reference sequence). Unmatched junction bases numbered 5, after V lost 3 bases and J lost 0 bases. The CDR3 is made up of 15 amino acids. The CDR3 DNA sequence: TGTGCCAGTAGTATTTTAGCGGGTAGCTCCTACGAGCAGTACTTC. Amino acids: CASSILAGSSYEQYF.

The chain combines TRBV19 with TRBJ1-5, with 8 positions matching TRBD1. The CDR3 spans 19 residues. The V segment lost 7 bases and the J segment 2 bases; nucleotides outside the gene matches: 19. Germline-derived CDR1 and CDR2 are LNHDA and SQIVND (reference sequence). The CDR3 loop reads CASTARGQGGVKGNQPQHF. The CDR3 DNA reads TGTGCCAGTACCGCCCGAGGACAGGGAGGAGTGAAGGGCAATCAGCCCCAGCATTTT.

The V call is TRBV4-2, the J call TRBJ2-1, with 7 bases fitting TRBD2. CDR1 and CDR2 from the germline V gene are LGHNA and YNFKEQ. The CDR3 is 16 amino acids. V was clipped by 5 bases and J by 0 bases; unmatched bases: 7. The CDR3, as DNA: TGTGCCAGCAGCTATGATCGGGAGGTCTCCTACAATGAGCAGTTCTTC. Protein product: CASSYDREVSYNEQFF.

This clone was recorded at least ten times. The chain has TRBV28 and TRBJ2-1; TRBD2 matches 9 bases. This CDR3 region has 15 residues. Trimming at V came to 5 bases and at J to 6 bases, leaving 8 bases not matched to a gene. Germline V gene sequence: CDR1 MDHEN, CDR2 SYDVKM. In DNA, the CDR3 is TGTGCCAGCAGTACCCTTAGCGGGAGAATCAATGAGCAGTTCTTC. Its protein product is CASSTLSGRINEQFF.

The chain is built from TRBV30 and TRBJ1-2; D uncertain. The CDR3 has 14 amino acids. The germline V and J ends were trimmed by 5 bases and 3 bases, with 16 bases remaining between them. Germline loops: CDR1 GTSNPN, CDR2 SVGIG (reference sequence). In DNA, the CDR3 is TGTGCCTGGCAGCGATACGAGGAGGACTATGGCTACACCTTC. Protein sequence: CAWQRYEEDYGYTF.

The chain combines TRBV5-8 with TRBJ1-5; D remains ambiguous. This CDR3 has 13 amino acids. V lost 2 bases and J 5 bases, leaving 8 bases between the germline ends. Per germline, CDR1 SGHTS and CDR2 YDEGEE. The CDR3 DNA reads as TGTGCCAGCAGCTTCCGAGCTGATCAGCCCCAGCATTTT. As protein: CASSFRADQPQHF.

The chain uses TRBV25-1 and TRBJ2-3, with TRBD2 matching over 7 bases. The V gene end was trimmed by 1 base and the J gene end by 1 base; junction bases not matched to a gene: 8. The V gene's germline CDR1 is MGHDK and CDR2 SYGVNS. The CDR3 covers 17 residues. DNA of the CDR3: TGTGCCAGCAGTGAATCAGAGGGAGGGAGAGGCACAGATACGCAGTATTTT. Translating gives CASSESEGGRGTDTQYF.

The chain couples TRBV10-1 to TRBJ2-5, with 12 bases fitting TRBD2. J lost 4 bases, V lost 3 bases, and 3 bases had no gene match. Per germline, CDR1 WNHNN and CDR2 SYGVQD (reference sequence). The CDR3 is 15 amino acids. The CDR3 coding sequence is TGCGCCAGCAGTGAACTAGCGGGAGGATTAGAGACCCAGTACTTC. Its translation is CASSELAGGLETQYF.

The chain links TRBV7-9 to TRBJ1-4; D is undetermined. Per germline, CDR1 SEHNR and CDR2 FQNEAQ (reference sequence). Trimming left V 1 base short and J 4 bases short, with 7 bases between. The CDR3 is 14 residues long. CDR3 sequence (DNA): TGTGCCAGCAGCTTAGTTTCCAGTAATGAAAAACTGTTTTTT. This encodes CASSLVSSNEKLFF.

This chain connects TRBV30 to TRBJ1-1; TRBD1 might be the D (6 bases). This CDR3 region has 14 residues. Trimming took 0 bases from V and 1 from J, leaving 9 bases between them. The germline gives CDR1 GTSNPN, CDR2 SVGIG (reference sequence). CDR3 residues: CAWSVGGQNTEAFF. The CDR3, as DNA: TGTGCCTGGAGTGTTGGGGGACAGAACACTGAAGCTTTCTTT.

The chain uses TRBV7-2 and TRBJ1-2; D might be TRBD1 (6 bases). Germline-derived CDR1 and CDR2 are SGHTA and FQGNSA. This CDR3 has 14 amino acids. The ends were cut back, 8 bases at V and 6 bases at J, with 19 bases in the middle. As DNA, the CDR3 is TGTGCCAGCCGACTTAGTGCACAGGGAGATGGCTACACCTTC. Its translation is CASRLSAQGDGYTF.

The V call is TRBV5-4, the J call TRBJ2-5, with 9 bases identical to TRBD2. Losses at the gene ends were 3 bases for V and 2 bases for J; bases not matched to a gene: 8. CDR3 length: 16 amino acids. Per germline, CDR1 SGHNT and CDR2 YYREEE (reference sequence). The DNA for the CDR3 is TGTGCCAGCAGCTATACAAGCGGGAGGCTTCAAGAGACCCAGTACTTC. This encodes CASSYTSGRLQETQYF.

This clone has more than one count but fewer than ten. The chain employs TRBV5-5 and TRBJ2-6, with D uncertain. V was cut by 7 bases and J by 0 bases, with 5 bases left in between. The CDR3 has 13 residues. Germline CDR1 is SGHKS and CDR2 is YYEKEE (reference sequence). CDR3 sequence: CASWHSGANVLTF. CDR3 coding DNA: TGTGCCAGCTGGCACTCTGGGGCCAACGTCCTGACTTTC.

The chain employs TRBV27 and TRBJ1-3, with 9 bases that match TRBD1. The CDR3 runs to 14 residues. The germline V gene encodes CDR1 MNHEY and CDR2 SMNVEV (reference sequence). The J segment lost 3 bases and the V segment lost 5 bases, leaving 2 bases of the junction unmatched. The CDR3 here is CASSKTGGGNTIYF. Written as DNA, the CDR3 is TGTGCCAGCAGTAAGACAGGGGGTGGAAACACCATATATTTT.

Only one count was recorded for this clone. This rearrangement joins TRBV12-5 to TRBJ1-4; 8 positions match TRBD1. There are 15 residues in the CDR3. Unmatched junction bases numbered 10, after V lost 6 bases and J lost 7 bases. CDR1 and CDR2 from the germline V gene are LGHNT and FRNRAP. In DNA, the CDR3 is TGTGCTAGTGGCCGGACAGGGTCTTTAGGTGAAAAACTGTTTTTT. It translates to CASGRTGSLGEKLFF.

Note on this clone: Different DNA sequences within this sample yield the same CDR3. This rearrangement joins TRBV28 to TRBJ1-5; D unclear. The CDR3 consists of 14 residues. In germline, CDR1 is MDHEN, CDR2 SYDVKM. V was pared by 1 base and J by 2 bases, with 6 bases between. This chain's CDR3 is CASSLFGGNQPQHF. The CDR3 DNA follows: TGTGCCAGCAGTTTATTCGGGGGCAATCAGCCCCAGCATTTT.

The V call is TRBV6-5, the J call TRBJ1-2; D gene uncertain. This CDR3 spans 14 amino acids. Germline V CDR1 and CDR2: MNHEY, SVGAGI. V was cut by 6 bases and J by 3 bases, with 14 bases left in between. The CDR3 is CASRAPGLHYGYTF. The CDR3 bases are TGTGCCAGCAGGGCCCCCGGGTTGCACTATGGCTACACCTTC.

Only one count was recorded for this clone. This chain uses TRBV3-1 (or the pseudogene TRBV3-2) with TRBJ2-1; 8 bases map to TRBD2. The CDR3 spans 16 residues. Germline V gives CDR1 LGHDT, CDR2 YNNKEL (reference sequence). Trimming cost V 4 bases and J 1 base; bases outside gene matches: 6. For the CDR3, the DNA is TGTGCCAGCAGCCCCGGACTAGCAGGATCCTACAATGAGCAGTTCTTC. This encodes CASSPGLAGSYNEQFF.

The chain links TRBV7-9 to TRBJ2-7, with 7 bases aligning to TRBD2. Unmatched junction bases numbered 9, after V lost 4 bases and J lost 6 bases. Looked up from germline, CDR1 is SEHNR and CDR2 is FQNEAQ (reference sequence). The CDR3 has 14 amino acids. In DNA, the CDR3 is TGTGCCAGCAGCTCCCCGGGGGGATTGGCCGAGCAGTACTTC. Translated: CASSSPGGLAEQYF.

In DNA form, the CDR3 reads TGTGCCACCAGTGGGACACCAAACACAGATACGCAGTATTTT. Amino acids: CATSGTPNTDTQYF. V is TRBV24-1 and J is TRBJ2-3; weak D call: TRBD1 (5 bases). Per the germline V gene, CDR1 is KGHDR and CDR2 is SFDVKD. Trimming took off 5 bases at V and 2 bases at J, with 10 bases between the two ends. The length of the CDR3 is 14 residues.